Reported below is one TCR beta chain. This clone is deemed medium-sized (0.01 to 0.1%). What this receptor recognizes is not known. No much larger clone is present one base from it, and per-base qualities are unavailable. The data were taken from a study of blood T cell repertoires in COVID-19 (TCRdb year 2020). About the investigation overall: Samples covering the acute and convalescent phases of COVID-19 were provided by collaborators in the United States, Italy and Spain. The prospective study material was composed of cDNA or gDNA derived from T cells, B-cell-depleted T cells, or PBMCs. The repertoires were released in a freely available public database meant as a resource for research on the immune response to SARS-CoV-2. The sample metadata nearly always contained a de-identified subject ID, COVID-19 status, age in years and sex. Where HLA class I and class II types were available, the types were taken from metadata supplied by the sample provider, not from assay-based typing. Samples were obtained from the ongoing ImmuneRACE study (first 160 participants) and from 1,200 or so subjects provided by 6 global collaborators. Subjects who had been exposed to COVID-19, were actively infected with it, or had recovered from it provided the deeply sampled blood TCRbeta repertoires that made up the dataset. Summary of the overall study and its limitations: The quantity of clinical and demographic metadata differed by source and by participant and was supplied without curation.

Each collaborating institution followed its own protocols to collect whole blood in K2EDTA tubes. Collaborator samples were shipped for TCRbeta analysis as frozen whole blood, isolated PBMCs, or DNA extracted from either sample type. The CDR3 sequence holds 14 residues, the cysteine and phenylalanine included. Only the CDR3 part of the read is kept: 42 bases, read in frame from the first base. CDR1 is given as MNHEY and CDR2 as SMNVEV, both from the germline V gene (reference sequence). V loses 6 bases at its end and J loses 6 bases; junction bases beyond the gene matches: 9. TCRbeta CDR3 regions were amplified from genomic DNA using the immunoSEQ Assay, a bias-controlled multiplex PCR. On the authors' methods: Nucleated cell counts per sample were estimated from amplification of reference gene primers within the assay. To quantify the absolute abundance of each unique TCRbeta CDR3 rearrangement, sequence reads were collapsed and filtered. For each sample, productive Simpson clonality was calculated as the square root of Simpson's diversity index across productive rearrangements. TCRdb limited this immuneACCESS table to in-frame rearrangements with V and J called. A share of clones is missing; checked studies link under half to unresolved V genes, and the rest is unexplained. V, J and clone size are those of that table, while D and trimming were read from the DNA. This sample comprises more than 80,000 clones, 80% to 90% of them detected only once. The ten largest clones represent 11% of the sample.

Recombination connected TRBV27 to TRBJ2-7, and TRBD1 matches 9 of the central bases. Sequences were obtained from peripheral blood. The receptor comes from a man older than 75 with acute or convalescent COVID-19. The DNA is TGTGCCAGCAGACCGACAGGGGGTCGGGGCGAGCAGTACTTC. This yields the protein CASRPTGGRGEQYF.